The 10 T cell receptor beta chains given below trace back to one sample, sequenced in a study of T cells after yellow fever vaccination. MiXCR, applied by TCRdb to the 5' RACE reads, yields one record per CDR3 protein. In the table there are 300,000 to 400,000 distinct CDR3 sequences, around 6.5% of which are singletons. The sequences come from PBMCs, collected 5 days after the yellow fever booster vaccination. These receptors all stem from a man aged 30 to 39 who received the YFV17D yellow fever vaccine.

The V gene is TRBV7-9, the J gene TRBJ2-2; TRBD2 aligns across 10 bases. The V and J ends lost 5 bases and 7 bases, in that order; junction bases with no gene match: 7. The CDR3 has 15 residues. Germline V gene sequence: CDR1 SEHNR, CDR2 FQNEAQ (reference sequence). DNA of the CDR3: TGTGCCAGCAGCCCTAGCGGGAGCGTGGTCGGGGAGCTGTTTTTT. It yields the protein CASSPSGSVVGELFF.

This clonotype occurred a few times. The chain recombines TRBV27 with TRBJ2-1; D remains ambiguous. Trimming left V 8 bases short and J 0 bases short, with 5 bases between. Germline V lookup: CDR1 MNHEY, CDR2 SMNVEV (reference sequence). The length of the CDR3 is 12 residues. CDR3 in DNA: TGTGCCAGCTGGAGCTCCTACAATGAGCAGTTCTTC. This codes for CASWSSYNEQFF.

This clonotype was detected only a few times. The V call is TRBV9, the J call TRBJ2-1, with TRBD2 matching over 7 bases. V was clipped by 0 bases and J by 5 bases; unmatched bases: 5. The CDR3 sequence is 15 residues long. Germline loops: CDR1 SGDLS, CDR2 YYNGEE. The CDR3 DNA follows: TGTGCCAGCAGCGTAGCGGGAGGAACTAACAATGAGCAGTTCTTC. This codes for CASSVAGGTNNEQFF.

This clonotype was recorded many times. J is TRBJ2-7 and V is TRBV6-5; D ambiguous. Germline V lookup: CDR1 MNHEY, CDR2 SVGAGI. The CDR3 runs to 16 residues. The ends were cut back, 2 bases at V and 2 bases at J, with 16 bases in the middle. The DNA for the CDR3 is TGTGCCAGCAGTTACGGACCCAAGGACGGCACCTACGAGCAGTACTTC. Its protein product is CASSYGPKDGTYEQYF.

For the CDR3, the DNA is TGTGCCAGCAGACCGACAGGGGGAGAGACCCAGTACTTC. Translated: CASRPTGGETQYF. The V call is TRBV5-8, the J call TRBJ2-5; 9 bases are a match to TRBD1. The CDR3 sequence is 13 residues long. The V gene end was trimmed by 5 bases and the J gene end by 4 bases; junction bases not matched to a gene: 3. CDR1 is SGHTS and CDR2 is YDEGEE in the germline V gene.

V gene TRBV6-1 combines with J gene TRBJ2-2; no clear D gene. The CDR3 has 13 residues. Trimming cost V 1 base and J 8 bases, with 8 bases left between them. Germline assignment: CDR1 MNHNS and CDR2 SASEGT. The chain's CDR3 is CASSEEGTGELFF. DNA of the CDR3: TGTGCCAGCAGTGAAGAGGGAACTGGGGAGCTGTTTTTT.

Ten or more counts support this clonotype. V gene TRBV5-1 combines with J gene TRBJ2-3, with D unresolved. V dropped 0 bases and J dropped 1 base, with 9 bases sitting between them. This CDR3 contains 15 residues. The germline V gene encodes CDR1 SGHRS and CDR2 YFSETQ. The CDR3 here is CASSLEGRRTDTQYF. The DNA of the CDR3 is TGCGCCAGCAGCTTGGAGGGCAGGCGCACAGATACGCAGTATTTT.

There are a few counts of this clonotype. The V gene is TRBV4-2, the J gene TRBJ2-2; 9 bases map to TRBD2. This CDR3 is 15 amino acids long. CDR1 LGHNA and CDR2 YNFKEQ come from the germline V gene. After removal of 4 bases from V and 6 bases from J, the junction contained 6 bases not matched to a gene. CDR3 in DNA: TGTGCCAGCAGCCCAGCGGGAGGTCGAGCCGGGGAGCTGTTTTTT. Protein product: CASSPAGGRAGELFF.

The DNA for the CDR3 is TGCAGTGCTACGGCCGGTGAAAAACTGTTTTTT. Its translation is CSATAGEKLFF. This chain connects TRBV20-1 to TRBJ1-4; no clear D gene. Germline V gives CDR1 DFQATT, CDR2 SNEGSKA (reference sequence). The CDR3 is 11 amino acids. Trimming removed 4 bases at V and 7 bases at J, with 7 bases between.

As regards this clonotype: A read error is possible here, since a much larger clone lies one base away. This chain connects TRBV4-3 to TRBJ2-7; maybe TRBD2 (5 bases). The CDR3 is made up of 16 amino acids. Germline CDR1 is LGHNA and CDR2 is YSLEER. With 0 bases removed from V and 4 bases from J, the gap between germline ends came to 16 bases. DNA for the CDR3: TGCGCCAGCAGCCAAGATATGGCTAGCAACCGTTACGAGCAGTACTTC. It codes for CASSQDMASNRYEQYF.